This T cell receptor (beta chain) was captured by sequencing in a study of shared clonotypes between healthy human individuals. TCRdb keeps only in-frame clones here, not all; method: immunoSEQ multiplex PCR. The sample lists around 700,000 clones, around 72% occurring once. Germline V lookup: CDR1 SGHTA, CDR2 FQGNSA. V lost 4 bases and J lost 6; bases outside the gene matches: 7. The CDR3 totals 14 residues. This clonotype was obtained from a woman in her 30s in good health. The sample was memory CD4+ T cells sorted from blood. Stated subset: CD45RA-negative fraction. The J gene is TRBJ1-1, the V gene TRBV7-2; 8 nucleotides match TRBD1. The CDR3 DNA reads as TGTGCCAGCAGCTCAGGACAGGGTTTCGCTGAAGCTTTCTTT. Protein sequence: CASSSGQGFAEAFF.